This note documents a single T cell receptor beta chain sequence. This entry comes from a study of blood T cell repertoires in COVID-19. Study information: COVID-19 samples from acute and convalescent phases originated in the United States, Italy and Spain.

Trimming cost V 2 bases and J 1 base, with 8 bases left between them. Germline CDR1 and CDR2: LNHDA and SQIVND (reference sequence). CDR3 length: 14 residues. The Seattle patients joined while their infection was active and were tracked longitudinally afterward. The repertoire was sequenced with immunoSEQ multiplex PCR; TCRdb's copy has only in-frame clones and lacks some. The data contain over 150,000 clones, roughly 84% of them singletons. The TCR was taken from a man in his fifties or sixties with COVID-19, enrolled during active disease. Input material: peripheral blood. V and J are TRBV19 and TRBJ1-1, with D unresolved. Here the CDR3 DNA reads TGTGCCAGTAGTATAATCGCAGAGAACACTGAAGCTTTCTTT. This gives the protein CASSIIAENTEAFF. The full variable domain, in which reference TRBV19 and TRBJ1-1 provide the parts outside the CDR3, is DGGITQSPKYLFRKEGQNVTLSCEQNLNHDAMYWYRQDPGQGLRLIYYSQIVNDFQKGDIAEGYSVSREKKESFPLTVTSAQKNPTAFYLCASSIIAENTEAFFGQGTRLTVV.